This entry describes one T cell receptor beta chain. Antigen specificity is unknown. These data are taken from a study of T cell responses to AZD1222 COVID-19 vaccine. Profiling relied on immunoSEQ multiplex PCR, and the TCRdb table lists in-frame clones only, not all of them. The top ten clones hold about 5.3% of a sample with 100,000 to 150,000 clones, around 90% of them seen once. The study, taken as a whole, reports: White British ancestry dominated among donors, who included more females, and clonal diversity was possibly underestimated. Vaccination with two AZD1222 doses was followed by a rise in Spike-specific TCR breadth and depth. Reportedly, nearly half of unique spike TCRs recognized epitopes outside B.1.351/B.1.1.7 mutations.

Sequencing used peripheral blood, obtained on day 0 of AZD1222 vaccination. The sequence was collected from an adult in good health.

In DNA form, the CDR3 reads TGTGCCAGCAGCCCAGACAGGCCCATGAACACTGAAGCTTTCTTT. Its translation: CASSPDRPMNTEAFF. The gene calls are TRBV7-9 and TRBJ1-1; D is possibly TRBD1 (6 bases). Trimming pared 5 bases from V and 0 bases from J, leaving 13 bases between. From germline, CDR1 is SEHNR and CDR2 FQNEAQ (reference sequence). There are 15 residues in the CDR3. Filled out from reference TRBV7-9 and TRBJ1-1, the complete variable domain reads DTGVSQNPRHKITKRGQNVTFRCDPISEHNRLYWYRQTLGQGPEFLTYFQNEAQLEKSRLLSDRFSAERPKGSFSTLEIQRTEQGDSAMYLCASSPDRPMNTEAFFGQGTRLTVV.